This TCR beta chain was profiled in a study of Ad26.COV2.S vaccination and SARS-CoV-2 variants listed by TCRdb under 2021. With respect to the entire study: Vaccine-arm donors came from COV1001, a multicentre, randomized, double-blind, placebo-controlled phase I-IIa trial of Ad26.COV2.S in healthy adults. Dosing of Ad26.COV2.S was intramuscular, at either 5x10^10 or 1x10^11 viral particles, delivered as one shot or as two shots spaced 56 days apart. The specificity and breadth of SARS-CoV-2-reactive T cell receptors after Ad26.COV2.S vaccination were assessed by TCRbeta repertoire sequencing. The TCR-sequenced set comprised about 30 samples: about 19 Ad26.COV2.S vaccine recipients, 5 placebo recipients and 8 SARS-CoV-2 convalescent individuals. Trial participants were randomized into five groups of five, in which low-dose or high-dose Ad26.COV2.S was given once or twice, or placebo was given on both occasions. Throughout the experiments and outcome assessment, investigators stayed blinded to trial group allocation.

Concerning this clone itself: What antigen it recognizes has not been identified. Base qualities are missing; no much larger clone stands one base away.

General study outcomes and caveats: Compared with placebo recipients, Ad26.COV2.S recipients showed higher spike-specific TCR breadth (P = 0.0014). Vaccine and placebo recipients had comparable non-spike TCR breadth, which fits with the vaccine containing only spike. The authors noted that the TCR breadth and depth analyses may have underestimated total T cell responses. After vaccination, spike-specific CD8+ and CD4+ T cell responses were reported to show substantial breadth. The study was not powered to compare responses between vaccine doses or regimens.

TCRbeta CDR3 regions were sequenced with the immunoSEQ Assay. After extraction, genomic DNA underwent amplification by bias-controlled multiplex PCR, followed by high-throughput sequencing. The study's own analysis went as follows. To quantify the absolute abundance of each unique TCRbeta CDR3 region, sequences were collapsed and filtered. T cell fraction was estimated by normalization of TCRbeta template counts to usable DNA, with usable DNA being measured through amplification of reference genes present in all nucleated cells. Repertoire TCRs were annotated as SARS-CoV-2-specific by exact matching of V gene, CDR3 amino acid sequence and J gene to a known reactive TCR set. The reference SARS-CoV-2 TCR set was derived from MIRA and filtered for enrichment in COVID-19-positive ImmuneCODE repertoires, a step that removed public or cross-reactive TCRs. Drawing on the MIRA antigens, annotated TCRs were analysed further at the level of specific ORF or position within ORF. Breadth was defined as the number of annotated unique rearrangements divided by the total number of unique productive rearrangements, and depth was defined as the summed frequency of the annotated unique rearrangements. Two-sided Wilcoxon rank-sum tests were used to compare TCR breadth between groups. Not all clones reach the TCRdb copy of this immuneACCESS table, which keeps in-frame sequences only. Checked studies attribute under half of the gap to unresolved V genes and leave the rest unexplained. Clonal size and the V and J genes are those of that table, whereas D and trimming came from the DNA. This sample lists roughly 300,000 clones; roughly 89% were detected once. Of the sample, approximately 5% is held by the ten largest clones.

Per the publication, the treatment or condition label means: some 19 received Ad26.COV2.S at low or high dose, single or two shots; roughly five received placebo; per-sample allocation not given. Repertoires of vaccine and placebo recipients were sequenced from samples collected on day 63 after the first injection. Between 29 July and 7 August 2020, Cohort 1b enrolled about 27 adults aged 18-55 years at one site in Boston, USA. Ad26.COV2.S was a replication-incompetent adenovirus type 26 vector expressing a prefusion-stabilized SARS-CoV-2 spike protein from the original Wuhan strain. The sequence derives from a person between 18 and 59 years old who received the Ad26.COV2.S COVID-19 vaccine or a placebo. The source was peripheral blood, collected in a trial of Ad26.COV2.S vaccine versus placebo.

Here is the DNA: TGTGCCAGCAGTGAAGAGGCTGAAGCTTTCTTT. Translation gives CASSEEAEAFF. The rearrangement joined TRBV2 to TRBJ1-1, with an unclear D gene assignment. The germline V gene sets CDR1 to SNHLY and CDR2 to FYNNEI. The CDR3 spans 11 residues, from the cysteine through the phenylalanine. Only CDR3 DNA remains: 33 bases, in frame from the first base. V is cut by 1 base and J by 6 bases, and the space between the germline ends is 3 bases.